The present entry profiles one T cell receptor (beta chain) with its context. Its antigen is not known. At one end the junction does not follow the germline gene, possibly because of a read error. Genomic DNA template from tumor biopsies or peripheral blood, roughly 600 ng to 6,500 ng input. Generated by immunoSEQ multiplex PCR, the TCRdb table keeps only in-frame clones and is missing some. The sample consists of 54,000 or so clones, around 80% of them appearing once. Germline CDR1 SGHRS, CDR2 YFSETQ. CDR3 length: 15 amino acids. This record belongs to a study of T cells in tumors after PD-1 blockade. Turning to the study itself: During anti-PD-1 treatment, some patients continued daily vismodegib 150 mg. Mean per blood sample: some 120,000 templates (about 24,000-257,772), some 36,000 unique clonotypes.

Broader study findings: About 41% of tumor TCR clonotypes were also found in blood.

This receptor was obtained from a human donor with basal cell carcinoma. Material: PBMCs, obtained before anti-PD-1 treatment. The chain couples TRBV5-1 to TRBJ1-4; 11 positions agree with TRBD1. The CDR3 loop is CAGSSAGTGGGKLFF. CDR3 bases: TGCGCCGGCAGTTCGGCCGGGACAGGGGGTGGAAAACTGTTTTTT.